This TCR beta chain comes out of a study of cytomegalovirus exposure and HLA in healthy donors. 60 Vbeta and 13 Jbeta primers were used in PCR. Profiled with immunoSEQ multiplex PCR; TCRdb holds only in-frame clones, not every one. The data show roughly 120,000 clones, with 74% seen just once and about 4.4% held by the top ten. Looked up from germline, CDR1 is SSHAT and CDR2 is FNYEAQ (reference sequence). V was cut by 6 bases and J by 2 bases, with 13 bases left in between. CDR3 length equals 14 residues. The clonotype comes from a woman in her fifties or sixties in good health and CMV-seropositive. The gene calls are TRBV7-7 and TRBJ2-5; perhaps TRBD1 as D (5 bases). The material sequenced was PBMCs. CDR3 region: CASSEARAQETQYF. CDR3 DNA sequence: TGTGCCAGCAGTGAGGCCAGGGCTCAAGAGACCCAGTACTTC.